Below are 2 T cell receptor beta chains sequenced from a single sample in a study of T cells in localized non-small cell lung cancer. Sequencing was performed with immunoSEQ multiplex PCR; in TCRdb, only in-frame clones are kept and a portion is missing. The repertoire consists of some 53,000 clones, with around 86% occurring once and the leading ten covering over 15%. The starting material was peripheral blood, obtained before any cancer treatment. Receptors originate from a male donor older than 55 with stage III squamous cell lung carcinoma.

This sequence joins TRBV2 and TRBJ1-3, with D possibly matching TRBD1 (5 bases). The CDR3 has 17 amino acids. The ends were cut back, 5 bases at V and 0 bases at J, with 17 bases in the middle. In germline, CDR1 is SNHLY, CDR2 FYNNEI. In DNA form, the CDR3 reads TGTGCCAGCAGTTCCGGGACTGTCCTCATCTCTGGAAACACCATATATTTT. This encodes CASSSGTVLISGNTIYF. The full variable domain, its missing parts supplied by reference TRBV2 and TRBJ1-3, is EPEVTQTPSHQVTQMGQEVILRCVPISNHLYFYWYRQILGQKVEFLVSFYNNEISEKSEIFDDQFSVERPDGSNFTLKIRSTKLEDSAMYFCASSSGTVLISGNTIYFGEGSWLTVV.

This rearrangement joins TRBV18 to TRBJ2-3; D remains unclear. CDR3 length: 14 residues. Germline V CDR1 and CDR2: KGHSH, LQKENI. Between the trimmed V and J ends, which lost 1 base and 3 bases, there was a span of 8 bases. CDR3 in DNA: TGTGCCAGCTCACCACAGCCGGGTACAGATACGCAGTATTTT. Translation: CASSPQPGTDTQYF.